This T cell receptor beta chain stems from a study of Ad26.COV2.S vaccination and SARS-CoV-2 variants. Findings and limits, study-wide: The TCR breadth and depth analyses may have understated or missed part of the total T cell responses. Non-spike TCR breadth did not differ much between vaccine and placebo recipients.

The sample holds one count of this clone. Its antigen remains unknown. The method was immunoSEQ multiplex PCR; TCRdb's version includes in-frame clones alone and lacks a portion of them. The table shows 350,000 to 450,000 clones, with 92% occurring only once. Germline CDR1 is SEHNR and CDR2 is FQNEAQ (reference sequence). V was clipped by 1 base and J by 4 bases, with 8 bases between them. The CDR3 has 13 residues. The sequence derives from a human donor who had recovered from COVID-19. The sequencing here drew on peripheral blood, taken after recovery from COVID-19. V usage is TRBV7-9 and J usage is TRBJ2-7; unclear D gene. The CDR3 nucleotides are TGTGCCAGCAGCTTAGGATCCCTTTACGAGCAGTACTTC. It codes for CASSLGSLYEQYF.